This T cell receptor beta chain was observed in a study of CD8+CD57+ T cells in acquired aplastic anemia. Whole-study context: Mean DNA quantity obtained from sorted CD4+ and CD8+ cells was 2.5 to 4 ug.

On this clonotype: Its antigen remains unidentified.

Regarding the study as a whole: A significant difference in CD8+ Simpson's diversity between patients and controls was not found. About 27 CD8+ CDR3 sequences were shared between patients and controls.

Genomic DNA constituted the template upon which TCR beta VDJ and CDR3 profiling was performed. Each CDR3 protein gets one entry after TCRdb re-called the reads with MiXCR. Of about 170,000 distinct CDR3 sequences listed, 60% to 70% were seen once; the top ten hold around 45%. The germline CDR1 and CDR2 sequences are LNHDA and SQIVND (reference sequence). The ends were cut back, 7 bases at V and 2 bases at J, with 11 bases in the middle. The CDR3 loop spans 13 amino acids. The chain employs TRBV19 and TRBJ1-2, with a tentative D call TRBD1 (5 bases). This receptor was taken from a human donor in good health. Sequencing was carried out using sorted CD4+, CD8+, or CD8+CD57+ T cells (not recorded which) from PBMCs. CDR3 nucleotide sequence: TGTGCCAGTACCACGGGGCCCAACTATGGCTACACCTTC. Amino acids: CASTTGPNYGYTF.